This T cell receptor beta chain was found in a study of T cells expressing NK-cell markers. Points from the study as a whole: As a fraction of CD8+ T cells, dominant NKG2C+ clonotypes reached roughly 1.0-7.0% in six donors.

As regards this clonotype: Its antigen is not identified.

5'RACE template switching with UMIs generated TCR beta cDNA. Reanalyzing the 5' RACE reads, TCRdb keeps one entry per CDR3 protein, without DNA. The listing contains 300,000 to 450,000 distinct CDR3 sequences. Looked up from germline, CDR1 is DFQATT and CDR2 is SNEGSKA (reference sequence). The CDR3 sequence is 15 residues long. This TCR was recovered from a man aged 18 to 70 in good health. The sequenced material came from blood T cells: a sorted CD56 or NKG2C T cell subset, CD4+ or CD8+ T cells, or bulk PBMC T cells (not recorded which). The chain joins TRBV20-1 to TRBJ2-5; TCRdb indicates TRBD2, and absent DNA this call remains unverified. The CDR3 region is CSAHGERGAKETQYF.